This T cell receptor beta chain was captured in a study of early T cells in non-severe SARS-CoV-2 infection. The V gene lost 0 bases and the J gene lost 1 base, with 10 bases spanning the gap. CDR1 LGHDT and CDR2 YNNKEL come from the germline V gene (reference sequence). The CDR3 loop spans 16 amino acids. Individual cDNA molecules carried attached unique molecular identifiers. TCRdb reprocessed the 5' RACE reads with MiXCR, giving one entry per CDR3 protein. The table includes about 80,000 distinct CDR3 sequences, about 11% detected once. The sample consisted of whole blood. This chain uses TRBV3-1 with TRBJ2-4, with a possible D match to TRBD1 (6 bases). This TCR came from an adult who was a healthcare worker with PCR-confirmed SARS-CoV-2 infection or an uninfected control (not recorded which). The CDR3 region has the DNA TGTGCCAGCAGCCAAGAATTGGGGGCTGCCAAAAACATTCAGTACTTC. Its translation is CASSQELGAAKNIQYF.